The clone carrying this T cell receptor beta chain was detected only a few times. The antigen is unknown. The data are from a study of T-cell memory formation after mild COVID-19. Overall study: For the most part, TCR clusters were specific to one donor. Study conclusions and caveats: Clones that contracted from day 15 to 85 had balanced CD4/CD8; later expanders were CD4+ biased.

This CDR3 has 15 residues. J lost 0 bases, V lost 3 bases, and 7 bases had no gene match. The germline CDR1 and CDR2 sequences are DFQATT and SNEGSKA (reference sequence). The TCR alpha and TCR beta cDNA libraries, bearing sample barcodes and UMIs, were generated by 5'RACE using constant-segment primers. TCRdb recomputed calls from the 5' RACE reads with MiXCR, one row per CDR3 protein. The sample has 300,000 or so distinct CDR3 sequences; 15% are singletons. The specimen sequenced was PBMCs or a T cell subset sorted from them (not recorded which). The rearrangement joins TRBV20-1 to TRBJ1-1, with 7 bases fitting TRBD1. This sequence originates from a young man who had mild COVID-19 (a few samples of this study predate the infection). Cell type and time point are not known. The CDR3 nucleotides are TGCAGTGCTAGCCGGACAGGCGCCATGAACACTGAAGCTTTCTTT. It translates to CSASRTGAMNTEAFF.